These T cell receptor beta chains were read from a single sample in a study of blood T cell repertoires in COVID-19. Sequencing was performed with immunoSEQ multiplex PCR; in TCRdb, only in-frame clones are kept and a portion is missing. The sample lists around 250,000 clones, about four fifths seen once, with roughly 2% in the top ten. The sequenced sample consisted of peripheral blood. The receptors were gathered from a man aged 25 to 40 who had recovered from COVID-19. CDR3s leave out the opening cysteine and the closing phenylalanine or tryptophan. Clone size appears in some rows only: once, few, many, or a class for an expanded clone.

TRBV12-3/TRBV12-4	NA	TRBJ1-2	ASSGRAGYGYT
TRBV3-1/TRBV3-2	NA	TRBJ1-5	ASSRTGRISEPQH
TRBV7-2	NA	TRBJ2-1	ASSLQNLAGGANEQF
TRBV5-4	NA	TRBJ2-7	ATSTTGLPTYEQY
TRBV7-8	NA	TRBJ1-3	ASSPARFVGNTIY
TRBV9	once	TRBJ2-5	ASSVSRTETQY
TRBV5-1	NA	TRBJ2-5	ASSLMPSGGSQETQY
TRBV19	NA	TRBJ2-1	ASSIQPSGAENNEQF
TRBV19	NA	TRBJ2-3	ASSGGFRGMGTDTQY
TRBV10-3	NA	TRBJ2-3	ATRGADTQY
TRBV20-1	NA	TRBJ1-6	SESFILH
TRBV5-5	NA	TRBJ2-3	ASSAQRGGGTDTQY
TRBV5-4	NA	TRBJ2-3	ASRWTGLGADTQY
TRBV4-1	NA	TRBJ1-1	ASSQGPGQPNTEAF
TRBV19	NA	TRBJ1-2	ASSIWGDVAYGYT
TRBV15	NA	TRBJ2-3	ATSRRLAGADTQY
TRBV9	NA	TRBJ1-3	ASSANSDGRGNTIY
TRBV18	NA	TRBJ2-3	ASSPRAASTDTQY
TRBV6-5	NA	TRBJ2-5	ASSYSAPDLQETQY
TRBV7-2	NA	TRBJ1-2	ASSLGQGRRYT
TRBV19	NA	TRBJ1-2	ASTGQYGGYT
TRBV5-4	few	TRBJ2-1	ASSLGWRGQGNEQF
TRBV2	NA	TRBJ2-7	ASAGTYEQY